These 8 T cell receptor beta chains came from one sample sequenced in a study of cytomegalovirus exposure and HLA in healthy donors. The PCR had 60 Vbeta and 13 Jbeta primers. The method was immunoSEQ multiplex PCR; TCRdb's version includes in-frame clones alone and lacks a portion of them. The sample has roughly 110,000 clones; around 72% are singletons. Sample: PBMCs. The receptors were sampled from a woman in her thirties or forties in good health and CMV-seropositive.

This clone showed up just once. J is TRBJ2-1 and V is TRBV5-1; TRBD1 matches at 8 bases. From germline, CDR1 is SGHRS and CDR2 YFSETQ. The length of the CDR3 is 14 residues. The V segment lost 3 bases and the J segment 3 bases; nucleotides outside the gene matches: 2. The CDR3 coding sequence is TGCGCCAGCAGCTCCGGGACAGGCTACAATGAGCAGTTCTTC. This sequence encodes CASSSGTGYNEQFF.

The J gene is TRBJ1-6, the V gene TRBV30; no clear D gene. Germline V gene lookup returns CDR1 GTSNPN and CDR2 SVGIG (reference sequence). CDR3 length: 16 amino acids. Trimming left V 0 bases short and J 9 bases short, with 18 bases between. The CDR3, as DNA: TGTGCCTGGAGTGTGGAAGGGCGGGGTTTAAGTTCACCCCTCCACTTT. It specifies CAWSVEGRGLSSPLHF.

The CDR3 DNA reads as TGTGCCAGCAGTGGGGGGACAGGGAACTATGGCTACACCTTC. It specifies CASSGGTGNYGYTF. This chain connects TRBV6-1 to TRBJ1-2; 9 positions agree with TRBD1. Germline V CDR1 and CDR2: MNHNS, SASEGT. The CDR3 extends over 14 amino acids. Trimming took 4 bases from V and 2 from J; bases not matched to a gene: 2.

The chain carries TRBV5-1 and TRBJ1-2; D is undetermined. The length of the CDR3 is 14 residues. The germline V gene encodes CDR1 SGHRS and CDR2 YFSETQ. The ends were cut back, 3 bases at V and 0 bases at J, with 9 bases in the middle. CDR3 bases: TGCGCCAGCAGCTCTCGGGTTTCTAACTATGGCTACACCTTC. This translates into CASSSRVSNYGYTF.

The CDR3 DNA follows: TGTGCCAGCAGACTTAATAATTCACCCCTCCACTTT. Protein product: CASRLNNSPLHF. The J gene is TRBJ1-6, the V gene TRBV7-8; D unresolved. Germline CDR1 reads SGHVS; CDR2 reads FQNEAQ. There are 12 residues in the CDR3. Trimming left V 6 bases short and J 5 bases short, with 5 bases between.

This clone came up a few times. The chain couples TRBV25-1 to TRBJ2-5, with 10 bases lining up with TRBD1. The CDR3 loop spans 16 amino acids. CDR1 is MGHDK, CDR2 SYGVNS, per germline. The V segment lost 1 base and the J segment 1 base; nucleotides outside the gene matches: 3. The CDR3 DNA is TGTGCCAGCAGTGAATGGGACAGGGGATTCCAAGAGACCCAGTACTTC. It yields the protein CASSEWDRGFQETQYF.

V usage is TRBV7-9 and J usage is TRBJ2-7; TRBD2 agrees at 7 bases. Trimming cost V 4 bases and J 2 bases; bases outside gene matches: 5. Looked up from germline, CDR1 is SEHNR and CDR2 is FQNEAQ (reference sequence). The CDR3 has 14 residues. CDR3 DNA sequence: TGTGCCAGCAGCTACGGGGGAGGGACCTACGAGCAGTACTTC. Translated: CASSYGGGTYEQYF.

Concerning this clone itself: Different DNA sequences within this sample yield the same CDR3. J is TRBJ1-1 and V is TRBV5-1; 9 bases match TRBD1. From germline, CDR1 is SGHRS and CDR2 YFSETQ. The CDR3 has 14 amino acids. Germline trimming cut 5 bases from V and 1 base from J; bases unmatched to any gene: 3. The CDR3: CASSVGQGNTEAFF. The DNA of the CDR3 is TGCGCCAGCAGTGTGGGACAGGGGAACACTGAAGCTTTCTTT.